Each of the 26 T cell receptor beta chains below was sequenced from the same sample in a study of OX40 agonist ivuxolimab in advanced cancers. Receptors were amplified or captured by the immunoSEQ multiplex PCR assay. Here the immuneACCESS table is served through TCRdb, limited to in-frame sequences with V and J called. Missing clones are a known gap in these copies; in checked studies unresolved V genes cover under half, and the rest lacks a known reason. The sample has under 85,000 clones on record, around 85% of them singletons. 0.8% to 1% of the sample is taken by the ten largest. This specimen consisted of CD4+ or CD8+ T cells sorted from blood, obtained in a trial of the OX40 agonist ivuxolimab. These receptors were taken from an adult with an advanced solid tumor such as melanoma, head and neck, liver or kidney cancer.

The chain joins TRBV29-1 to TRBJ2-1, with 11 bases fitting TRBD2. The CDR3 loop spans 14 amino acids. V lost 3 bases and J lost 7; bases outside the gene matches: 5. The V gene's germline CDR1 is SQVTM and CDR2 ANQGSEA. CDR3 loop: CSVDGSGRVNEQFF. CDR3 in DNA: TGCAGCGTTGATGGTAGCGGGAGGGTTAATGAGCAGTTCTTC.

For the CDR3, the DNA is TGTGCCAGCAGCTTGGACAGCCTGGGTGCTTTCTTT. It is translated as CASSLDSLGAFF. The chain uses TRBV7-9 and TRBJ1-1, with D possibly TRBD1 on 6 matching bases. V was shortened by 3 bases and J by 11 bases, with 13 bases between the two germline ends. CDR3 length: 12 residues. Germline-derived CDR1 and CDR2 are SEHNR and FQNEAQ (reference sequence).

Comment on this clone: Within the sample, other DNA sequences also encode this same CDR3. The rearrangement uses TRBV11-2 and TRBJ1-3, with D possibly matching TRBD1 (5 bases). V was shortened by 5 bases and J by 0 bases, with 8 bases between the two germline ends. The CDR3 length is 14 residues. Per germline, CDR1 SGHAT and CDR2 FQNNGV. The CDR3 sequence: CASSPRGSGNTIYF. The CDR3 DNA sequence: TGTGCCAGCAGCCCAAGGGGCTCTGGAAACACCATATATTTT.

V and J are TRBV7-3 and TRBJ1-2; no definite D call. Trimming removed 5 bases from V and 6 bases from J, with 16 bases in between. Looked up from germline, CDR1 is SGHTA and CDR2 is FQGTGA. CDR3 length: 14 residues. Written as DNA, the CDR3 is TGTGCCAGCAGCCTAGAGCGTACCATCAATGGCTACACCTTC. Protein product: CASSLERTINGYTF.

CDR3 loop: CASSYSWDDYGYTF. CDR3 coding DNA: TGTGCCAGCAGTTACTCCTGGGACGACTATGGCTACACCTTC. The V gene is TRBV6-5, the J gene TRBJ1-2; D is perhaps TRBD1 (5 bases). Per the germline V gene, CDR1 is MNHEY and CDR2 is SVGAGI. This CDR3 has 14 residues. V was shortened by 0 bases and J by 3 bases, with 8 bases between the two germline ends.

The rearrangement joins TRBV2 to TRBJ1-2; TRBD1 agrees at 7 bases. Germline V gene data show CDR1 as SNHLY and CDR2 as FYNNEI. The CDR3 runs 15 residues. Unmatched junction bases numbered 5, after V lost 0 bases and J lost 4 bases. CDR3 sequence (DNA): TGTGCCAGCAGTGAAGCCAGACAGGGAGTCTATGGCTACACCTTC. Residues: CASSEARQGVYGYTF.

V gene TRBV30 combines with J gene TRBJ1-6, with D possibly being TRBD1 (5 bases). Trimming took off 4 bases at V and 6 bases at J, with 13 bases between the two ends. Germline lookup yields CDR1 GTSNPN and CDR2 SVGIG (reference sequence). This CDR3 spans 14 amino acids. As DNA, the CDR3 is TGTGCCTGGAATCGAGAGGGGACTAATTCACCCCTCCACTTT. It is translated as CAWNREGTNSPLHF.

The V and J genes are TRBV6-6 and TRBJ2-1, with D unclear. The V end lost 3 bases, the J end lost 3 bases, and 9 bases lay between the germline ends. Germline V gene data show CDR1 as MNHNY and CDR2 as SVGAGI (reference sequence). The CDR3 runs 14 residues. CDR3 in DNA: TGTGCCAGCAGTTATCCCGAAGGCTACAATGAGCAGTTCTTC. Its protein product is CASSYPEGYNEQFF.

CDR3 in amino acids: CASWGIQGYTGELFF. In DNA, the CDR3 is TGTGCCAGCTGGGGAATCCAGGGGTACACCGGGGAGCTGTTTTTT. The chain combines TRBV27 with TRBJ2-2; tentatively, D is TRBD1 (6 bases). V lost 8 bases and J lost 3, with 16 bases in between. The CDR3 loop spans 15 amino acids. Germline CDR1 reads MNHEY; CDR2 reads SMNVEV (reference sequence).

This chain joins TRBV6-6 and TRBJ2-4, with D tentatively TRBD2 (5 bases). This CDR3 has 14 residues. Trimming removed 6 bases from V and 0 bases from J, with 9 bases in between. Germline CDR1 reads MNHNY; CDR2 reads SVGAGI (reference sequence). The CDR3 DNA is TGTGCCAGCAGGCTAGCCGTAGCCAAAAACATTCAGTACTTC. It is translated as CASRLAVAKNIQYF.

The chain carries TRBV5-5 and TRBJ1-2; D not resolved. Looked up from germline, CDR1 is SGHKS and CDR2 is YYEKEE (reference sequence). The CDR3 length is 16 residues. V was cut by 0 bases and J by 7 bases, with 19 bases left in between. The CDR3 here is CASSLDSSLSSGGYTF. DNA of the CDR3: TGTGCCAGCAGCTTGGACAGTAGTCTTAGTTCGGGTGGCTACACCTTC.

The rearrangement links TRBV7-9 to TRBJ1-5, with D uncertain. The germline V gene has CDR1 SEHNR and CDR2 FQNEAQ (reference sequence). With 5 bases removed from V and 5 bases from J, the gap between germline ends came to 28 bases. The CDR3 extends over 19 amino acids. CDR3 protein: CASSPGLISGPPLDQPQHF. CDR3 sequence (DNA): TGTGCCAGCAGCCCAGGCCTTATCTCAGGACCCCCACTTGATCAGCCCCAGCATTTT.

V gene TRBV19 combines with J gene TRBJ2-6; D gene ambiguous. The germline gives CDR1 LNHDA, CDR2 SQIVND (reference sequence). With 3 bases removed from V and 2 bases from J, the gap between germline ends came to 8 bases. The CDR3 totals 15 residues. CDR3 DNA: TGTGCCAGTAGTATCAGTGGGACTGGGGCCAACGTCCTGACTTTC. Translated: CASSISGTGANVLTF.

V usage is TRBV5-1 and J usage is TRBJ1-3, with D hard to call. Germline CDR1 SGHRS, CDR2 YFSETQ. CDR3 length: 15 amino acids. The germline V and J ends were trimmed by 4 bases and 0 bases, with 11 bases remaining between them. The chain's CDR3 is CASSPVSNSGNTIYF. Here the CDR3 DNA reads TGCGCCAGCAGCCCGGTTTCTAACTCTGGAAACACCATATATTTT.

The chain has TRBV7-6 and TRBJ2-1, with TRBD2 matching over 12 bases. With 5 bases clipped from V and 8 bases from J, the junction kept 4 bases outside the gene matches. Germline V gene lookup returns CDR1 SGHVS and CDR2 FNYEAQ. There are 14 residues in the CDR3. CDR3 protein: CASSASGRGDEQFF. The CDR3 bases are TGTGCCAGCAGCGCTAGCGGGAGGGGGGATGAGCAGTTCTTC.

DNA for the CDR3: TGTGCCAGCAGCTCCAGACAGGGACTGGGAGAGACCCAGTACTTC. Its protein product is CASSSRQGLGETQYF. This rearrangement joins TRBV11-2 to TRBJ2-5; weak D call: TRBD1 (7 bases). The length of the CDR3 is 15 residues. The V end was cut by 4 bases, the J end by 4 bases, with 16 bases between. Germline V gene sequence: CDR1 SGHAT, CDR2 FQNNGV.

CDR3 DNA: TGTGCCAGTACGGACAGGGGGAAGGGCGATCAGCCCCAGCATTTT. It specifies CASTDRGKGDQPQHF. V and J are TRBV19 and TRBJ1-5; 10 bases line up with TRBD1. The CDR3 is 15 amino acids. CDR1 and CDR2 from the germline V gene are LNHDA and SQIVND (reference sequence). Trimming cost V 7 bases and J 5 bases; bases outside gene matches: 8.

V gene TRBV7-9 combines with J gene TRBJ2-4; 8 nucleotides line up with TRBD1. The CDR3 has 16 residues. J gave up 7 bases and V 5 bases, and 13 bases lay outside the gene matches. Germline loops: CDR1 SEHNR, CDR2 FQNEAQ (reference sequence). The CDR3 DNA reads as TGTGCCAGCAGCCCAGATCCCGCCCGACAGGGGAACATTCAGTACTTC. Residues: CASSPDPARQGNIQYF.

This clone was seen a single time. The gene calls are TRBV11-2 and TRBJ2-7; 8 bases fit TRBD1. V was clipped by 1 base and J by 2 bases; unmatched bases: 4. The CDR3 has 15 residues. CDR1 SGHAT and CDR2 FQNNGV come from the germline V gene. CDR3 DNA: TGTGCCAGCAGCTTAGGGGACAGGTACGCCTACGAGCAGTACTTC. Its translation: CASSLGDRYAYEQYF.

This clone was seen just once. Here the CDR3 reads CASSPSQETQYF. Written as DNA, the CDR3 is TGTGCCAGCTCACCTTCCCAAGAGACCCAGTACTTC. The rearrangement uses TRBV18 and TRBJ2-5; D gene ambiguous. Germline V lookup: CDR1 KGHSH, CDR2 LQKENI. V lost 3 bases, J lost 1 base, and 3 bases lay in between. This CDR3 is 12 amino acids long.

The rearrangement links TRBV5-6 to TRBJ1-1; 7 nucleotides line up with TRBD1. CDR1 and CDR2 from the germline V gene are SGHDT and YYEEEE. V shed 5 bases and J 4 bases; nucleotides not matched to a gene: 5. The CDR3 length is 13 residues. Written as DNA, the CDR3 is TGTGCCAGCAGTTACAGGGGTGGCACTGAAGCTTTCTTT. It codes for CASSYRGGTEAFF. Filled out from reference TRBV5-6 and TRBJ1-1, the complete variable domain reads DAGVTQSPTHLIKTRGQQVTLRCSPKSGHDTVSWYQQALGQGPQFIFQYYEEEERQRGNFPDRFSGHQFPNYSSELNVNALLLGDSALYLCASSYRGGTEAFFGQGTRLTVV.

The rearrangement joins TRBV10-2 to TRBJ1-1; unclear D gene. CDR3 length: 15 residues. V lost 0 bases and J lost 0, with 8 bases in between. Germline V gene data show CDR1 as WSHSY and CDR2 as SAAADI. The DNA for the CDR3 is TGCGCCAGCAGTGAGTCCAACAGATTGAACACTGAAGCTTTCTTT. Amino acid sequence: CASSESNRLNTEAFF.

The gene calls are TRBV19 and TRBJ1-2; D gene ambiguous. V lost 3 bases and J 6 bases, leaving 11 bases between the germline ends. The germline gives CDR1 LNHDA, CDR2 SQIVND (reference sequence). The CDR3 covers 13 residues. The CDR3 sequence: CASSISLGDGYTF. DNA for the CDR3: TGTGCCAGTAGTATTTCCCTCGGGGATGGCTACACCTTC.

The V call is TRBV28, the J call TRBJ2-3, with D maybe TRBD1 (6 bases). CDR3 length equals 14 residues. CDR1 is MDHEN, CDR2 SYDVKM, per germline. Trimming shortened V by 6 bases and J by 0 bases, and 10 bases separated the two germline ends. The CDR3: CASRGHTSTDTQYF. CDR3 nucleotide sequence: TGTGCCAGCAGGGGACATACTAGCACAGATACGCAGTATTTT.

The chain employs TRBV2 and TRBJ1-2; D is unclear. This CDR3 spans 14 amino acids. The germline gives CDR1 SNHLY, CDR2 FYNNEI. The V end was cut by 3 bases, the J end by 0 bases, with 8 bases between. CDR3 nucleotide sequence: TGTGCCAGCAGTGAGAACAGCCCTAACTATGGCTACACCTTC. This codes for CASSENSPNYGYTF.

This chain joins TRBV6-1 and TRBJ2-7; D is possibly TRBD1 (6 bases). CDR1 is MNHNS, CDR2 SASEGT, per germline. Between the trimmed V and J ends, which lost 3 bases and 1 base, there was a span of 7 bases. The CDR3 is made up of 13 amino acids. CDR3 protein: CASSEGTSYEQYF. As DNA, the CDR3 is TGTGCCAGCAGTGAGGGGACATCCTACGAGCAGTACTTC.